The 30 T cell receptor beta chains in this list originate from one sample, sequenced in a study of T-cell memory formation after mild COVID-19. One entry per CDR3 protein, called by TCRdb with MiXCR from the 5' RACE reads. The sample contains a few hundred thousand distinct CDR3 sequences, approximately 27% of which appear only once. Sequenced sample: PBMCs or a T cell subset sorted from them (not recorded which). These receptors were taken from an adult woman who had mild COVID-19 (a few samples of this study predate the infection). Cell type and time point are not known.

The chain recombines TRBV7-8 with TRBJ2-3; the match to TRBD1 covers 7 bases. V gave up 3 bases and J gave up 2 bases; unmatched junction bases: 11. This CDR3 is built from 17 residues. Germline V CDR1 and CDR2: SGHVS, FQNEAQ. As DNA, the CDR3 is TGTGCCAGCAGCTTGATACCCCGACAGGGAGACACAGATACGCAGTATTTT. Protein sequence: CASSLIPRQGDTDTQYF. The variable domain in full, completed from reference TRBV7-8 and TRBJ2-3, reads GAGVSQSPRYKVAKRGQDVALRCDPISGHVSLFWYQQALGQGPEFLTYFQNEAQLDKSGLPSDRFFAERPEGSVSTLKIQRTQQEDSAVYLCASSLIPRQGDTDTQYFGPGTRLTVL.

The CDR3 loop reads CASSLDGSGNTIYF. The CDR3 DNA reads TGTGCCAGCAGTTTAGACGGCTCTGGAAACACCATATATTTT. This chain uses TRBV12-3 or TRBV12-4 with TRBJ1-3; no definite D call. V was shortened by 1 base and J by 0 bases, with 4 bases between the two germline ends. This CDR3 is built from 14 residues.

This clonotype was seen more than once but under ten times. This rearrangement joins TRBV7-2 to TRBJ2-1; perhaps TRBD2 as D (6 bases). Trimming removed 5 bases from V and 11 bases from J, with 25 bases in between. Germline CDR1 SGHTA, CDR2 FQGNSA. CDR3 length: 16 residues. The CDR3 DNA is TGTGCCAGCAGCCCCCGGACTATTCAATCGATGGGTAAGCAGTTCTTC. Its protein is CASSPRTIQSMGKQFF.

CDR3 sequence: CASSHSRSSDTQYF. The CDR3 DNA reads as TGCGCCAGCAGCCACTCCCGATCTTCAGATACGCAGTATTTT. The chain recombines TRBV5-1 with TRBJ2-3; D gene uncertain. V lost 4 bases to trimming and J lost 4 bases, with 13 bases between them. Germline V gene sequence: CDR1 SGHRS, CDR2 YFSETQ. This CDR3 contains 14 residues.

This clonotype turned up a few times. The chain has TRBV5-1 and TRBJ2-7; D gene ambiguous. Germline-derived CDR1 and CDR2 are SGHRS and YFSETQ. The CDR3 extends over 14 amino acids. Trimming left V 4 bases short and J 5 bases short, with 16 bases between. The CDR3 is CASSLRTIQDEQYF. For the CDR3, the DNA is TGCGCCAGCAGCCTTAGGACGATTCAGGACGAGCAGTACTTC.

The CDR3, as DNA: TGTGCCAGCAGTGGGACTAGCGGTACAGAGAGCTCCTACAATGAGCAGTTCTTC. It specifies CASSGTSGTESSYNEQFF. This chain uses TRBV12-3 or TRBV12-4 with TRBJ2-1; 11 bases agree with TRBD2. V shed 5 bases, J shed 0 bases, and the junction held 9 bases outside the gene matches. This CDR3 is built from 18 residues.

The chain links TRBV5-1 to TRBJ2-7, with a tentative D call TRBD1 (5 bases). The CDR3 extends over 13 amino acids. The V end lost 0 bases, the J end lost 4 bases, and 8 bases lay between the germline ends. Germline assignment: CDR1 SGHRS and CDR2 YFSETQ. CDR3 residues: CASSLGQRYEQYF. The CDR3 nucleotides are TGCGCCAGCAGCTTGGGACAGAGGTACGAGCAGTACTTC.

The rearrangement uses TRBV2 and TRBJ1-5; D remains unclear. Trimming took 1 base from V and 0 from J, leaving 13 bases between them. The CDR3 sequence is 17 residues long. CDR1 is SNHLY, CDR2 FYNNEI, per germline. Here the CDR3 reads CASSEVRQDYSNQPQHF. In nucleotides, the CDR3 is TGTGCCAGCAGTGAAGTACGTCAAGATTATAGCAATCAGCCCCAGCATTTT. The whole variable domain, remainder taken from reference TRBV2 and TRBJ1-5, is EPEVTQTPSHQVTQMGQEVILRCVPISNHLYFYWYRQILGQKVEFLVSFYNNEISEKSEIFDDQFSVERPDGSNFTLKIRSTKLEDSAMYFCASSEVRQDYSNQPQHFGDGTRLSIL.

This clonotype was detected a few times. The gene calls are TRBV29-1 and TRBJ2-7; 9 bases match TRBD1. The CDR3 spans 15 residues. With V trimmed by 3 bases and J by 2 bases, 8 bases remained unmatched. In germline, CDR1 is SQVTM, CDR2 ANQGSEA. Here the CDR3 reads CSVEAPGQGTYEQYF. CDR3 sequence (DNA): TGCAGCGTTGAGGCCCCAGGACAGGGGACCTACGAGCAGTACTTC.

The gene calls are TRBV7-8 and TRBJ2-5; 10 bases agree with TRBD2. The CDR3 extends over 15 amino acids. With 3 bases clipped from V and 7 bases from J, the junction kept 8 bases outside the gene matches. Looked up from germline, CDR1 is SGHVS and CDR2 is FQNEAQ. The CDR3 protein is CASSFMTSGPRTQYF. The CDR3 DNA reads as TGTGCCAGCAGCTTTATGACTAGCGGGCCGAGGACCCAGTACTTC.

The chain couples TRBV4-3 to TRBJ2-7; D gene unclear. Germline V gene data show CDR1 as LGHNA and CDR2 as YSLEER. The V end was cut by 4 bases, the J end by 3 bases, with 22 bases between. This CDR3 is 17 amino acids long. CDR3 protein: CASSRNPQSSYNYEQYF. The CDR3 coding sequence is TGCGCCAGCAGCCGGAACCCCCAGAGCTCCTATAACTACGAGCAGTACTTC.

The chain links TRBV6-5 to TRBJ2-3; a possible D gene is TRBD2 (6 bases). V dropped 8 bases and J dropped 7 bases, with 7 bases sitting between them. The germline CDR1 and CDR2 sequences are MNHEY and SVGAGI. The CDR3 length is 10 residues. CDR3 DNA: TGTGCCAGCGGGGGGAATACGCAGTATTTT. Its translation: CASGGNTQYF.

The genes are TRBV7-6 and TRBJ2-1; 11 bases map to TRBD2. V dropped 4 bases and J dropped 2; count of bases not matched to a gene: 1. Germline lookup yields CDR1 SGHVS and CDR2 FNYEAQ. CDR3 length equals 15 residues. The CDR3 nucleotides are TGTGCCAGCAGCTCTAGCGGGAGGACCTACAATGAGCAGTTCTTC. Translated, it gives CASSSSGRTYNEQFF.

This chain links TRBV12-3 or TRBV12-4 with TRBJ2-5; tentative D call: TRBD2 (5 bases). V dropped 4 bases and J dropped 5 bases, with 14 bases sitting between them. There are 14 residues in the CDR3. The CDR3 DNA follows: TGTGCCAGCAGTTCCACTAGAATAGTGGAGACCCAGTACTTC. Protein sequence: CASSSTRIVETQYF.

The chain employs TRBV14 and TRBJ2-1; possibly TRBD2 for D (5 bases). Germline V gives CDR1 SGHDN, CDR2 FVKESK. This CDR3 has 17 amino acids. The V and J ends lost 0 bases and 7 bases respectively, with 19 bases between them. The CDR3 DNA follows: TGTGCCAGCAGCCAAGATCAGAGGGCTATACCGAAGAATGAGCAGTTCTTC. Its protein product is CASSQDQRAIPKNEQFF.

The chain uses TRBV4-3 and TRBJ2-1; D call uncertain. There are 13 residues in the CDR3. Germline V lookup: CDR1 LGHNA, CDR2 YSLEER. Trimming cost V 6 bases and J 5 bases, with 11 bases left between them. CDR3 amino acids: CASRPDGHNEQFF. The CDR3 DNA follows: TGCGCCAGCAGACCCGACGGCCACAATGAGCAGTTCTTC.

This clonotype was observed a handful of times. The chain joins TRBV12-3 or TRBV12-4 to TRBJ1-4, with D possibly being TRBD1 (5 bases). V lost 1 base and J 8 bases, leaving 11 bases between the germline ends. The length of the CDR3 is 14 residues. For the CDR3, the DNA is TGTGCCAGCAGTTTAGGGGGCCCCGGGGAAAAACTGTTTTTT. This translates into CASSLGGPGEKLFF.

This clonotype was counted between two and nine times. This sequence joins TRBV7-2 and TRBJ2-1, with 12 bases that match TRBD2. Germline V gene sequence: CDR1 SGHTA, CDR2 FQGNSA. This CDR3 comprises 17 residues. The V segment lost 1 base and the J segment 10 bases; nucleotides outside the gene matches: 11. The CDR3 bases are TGTGCCAGCAGCTTAGAAGGGCTAGCGGGAGGGCATTGGGAGCAGTTCTTC. Amino acids: CASSLEGLAGGHWEQFF.

The chain joins TRBV5-4 to TRBJ2-1; the match to TRBD2 covers 12 bases. The CDR3 runs 17 residues. The ends lost 3 bases at V and 4 bases at J; junction bases unmatched: 8. From germline, CDR1 is SGHNT and CDR2 YYREEE (reference sequence). CDR3 amino acids: CASSWGSGTSGYNEQFF. CDR3 in DNA: TGTGCCAGCAGCTGGGGCTCCGGGACTAGCGGGTACAATGAGCAGTTCTTC.

V is TRBV12-3 or TRBV12-4 and J is TRBJ1-4; a possible D gene is TRBD1 (5 bases). The CDR3 contains 16 residues. Trimming shortened V by 2 bases and J by 3 bases, and 13 bases separated the two germline ends. This CDR3 is CASSLSLGAANEKLFF. The CDR3, as DNA: TGTGCCAGCAGTTTAAGTTTAGGGGCCGCTAATGAAAAACTGTTTTTT.

This clonotype was observed a handful of times. The V call is TRBV12-3 or TRBV12-4, the J call TRBJ2-1, with TRBD1 identical over 8 bases. J lost 7 bases, V lost 6 bases, and 8 bases had no gene match. There are 14 residues in the CDR3. This CDR3 is CASRGQGAQNEQFF. The CDR3 bases are TGTGCCAGCAGGGGGCAGGGGGCGCAAAATGAGCAGTTCTTC.

The sample holds a few counts of this clonotype. The chain is built from TRBV15 and TRBJ1-3, with 8 bases that match TRBD1. The germline gives CDR1 LNHNV, CDR2 YYDKDF (reference sequence). This CDR3 region has 20 residues. V shed 0 bases and J 0 bases; nucleotides not matched to a gene: 13. CDR3 DNA sequence: TGTGCCACCAGCAGAGATTGGGTGCTCGGGGACAGGAGCTCTGGAAACACCATATATTTT. This sequence encodes CATSRDWVLGDRSSGNTIYF.

J is TRBJ2-3 and V is TRBV12-3 or TRBV12-4; TRBD2 aligns across 8 bases. V dropped 6 bases and J dropped 2; count of bases not matched to a gene: 7. The CDR3 has 15 residues. CDR3 DNA: TGTGCCAGCAGGCAAGCGGGGGCCAACACAGATACGCAGTATTTT. It yields the protein CASRQAGANTDTQYF.

The genes are TRBV11-3 and TRBJ1-1, with TRBD1 matching 8 bases. V trimming: 5 bases; J trimming: 1 base; junction bases outside the gene matches: 6. The CDR3 has 15 residues. The germline gives CDR1 SGHNT, CDR2 YENEEA. CDR3 in DNA: TGTGCCAGCAGCGCAGGACAGGGAGAGAACACTGAAGCTTTCTTT. It specifies CASSAGQGENTEAFF.

V gene TRBV20-1 combines with J gene TRBJ2-1; D might be TRBD1 (5 bases). CDR3 length equals 13 residues. Trimming left V 0 bases short and J 8 bases short, with 11 bases between. Germline assignment: CDR1 DFQATT and CDR2 SNEGSKA (reference sequence). The CDR3 bases are TGCAGTGCTAGAGATCCTGGGGCCTATGAGCAGTTCTTC. Translating gives CSARDPGAYEQFF.

This clonotype was detected only a few times. V usage is TRBV29-1 and J usage is TRBJ2-1; perhaps TRBD2 as D (5 bases). Germline loops: CDR1 SQVTM, CDR2 ANQGSEA. Trimming took off 3 bases at V and 3 bases at J, with 6 bases between the two ends. CDR3 length: 12 residues. CDR3 coding DNA: TGCAGCGTTGAGAGCGGCTACAATGAGCAGTTCTTC. It specifies CSVESGYNEQFF.

This clonotype occurred a few times. The gene calls are TRBV24-1 and TRBJ2-3, with a weak D call TRBD1 (7 bases). Germline V gene data show CDR1 as KGHDR and CDR2 as SFDVKD. The V and J ends lost 5 bases and 2 bases respectively, with 13 bases between them. The CDR3 extends over 15 amino acids. CDR3 DNA: TGTGCCACCAGTGCTCCAGGGGGGATCACAGATACGCAGTATTTT. Encoded protein: CATSAPGGITDTQYF.

This clonotype was detected only a few times. CDR3 bases: TGTGCCAGCAGTTACCACGACAGGGGGGAACTGTTTTTT. The encoded protein is CASSYHDRGELFF. V is TRBV6-5 and J is TRBJ1-4; the match to TRBD1 covers 9 bases. V lost 2 bases, J lost 12 bases, and 4 bases stayed unmatched. The CDR3 sequence is 13 residues long. Germline V gene lookup returns CDR1 MNHEY and CDR2 SVGAGI.

The gene calls are TRBV5-1 and TRBJ2-6; D may be TRBD2 (5 bases). CDR1 is SGHRS and CDR2 is YFSETQ in the germline V gene. This CDR3 is built from 14 residues. The germline V and J ends were trimmed by 5 bases and 0 bases, with 6 bases remaining between them. The CDR3 spells CASSEGSGANVLTF. The CDR3 coding sequence is TGCGCCAGCAGTGAGGGCTCTGGGGCCAACGTCCTGACTTTC.

The CDR3 region has the DNA TGTGCCAGCAGCCCCCAGTTAGCGGGAACCGGGGAGCTGTTTTTT. Its translation is CASSPQLAGTGELFF. The genes are TRBV7-2 and TRBJ2-2; 8 bases are shared with TRBD2. The V segment lost 5 bases and the J segment 5 bases; nucleotides outside the gene matches: 7. CDR3 length: 15 residues. The germline V gene has CDR1 SGHTA and CDR2 FQGNSA.